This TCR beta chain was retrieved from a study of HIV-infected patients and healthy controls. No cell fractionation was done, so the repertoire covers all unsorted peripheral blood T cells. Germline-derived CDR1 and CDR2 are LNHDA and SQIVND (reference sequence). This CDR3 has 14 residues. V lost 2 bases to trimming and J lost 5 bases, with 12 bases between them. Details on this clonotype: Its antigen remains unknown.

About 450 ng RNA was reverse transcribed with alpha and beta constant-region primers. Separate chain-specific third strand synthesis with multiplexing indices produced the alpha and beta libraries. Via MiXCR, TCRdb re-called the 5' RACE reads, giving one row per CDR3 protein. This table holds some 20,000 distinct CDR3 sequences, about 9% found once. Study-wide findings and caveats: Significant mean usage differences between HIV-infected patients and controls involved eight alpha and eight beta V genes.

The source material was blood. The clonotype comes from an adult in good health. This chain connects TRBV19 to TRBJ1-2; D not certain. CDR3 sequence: CASSILGSAYGYTF. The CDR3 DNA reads TGTGCCAGTAGTATATTAGGTTCAGCTTATGGCTACACCTTC.